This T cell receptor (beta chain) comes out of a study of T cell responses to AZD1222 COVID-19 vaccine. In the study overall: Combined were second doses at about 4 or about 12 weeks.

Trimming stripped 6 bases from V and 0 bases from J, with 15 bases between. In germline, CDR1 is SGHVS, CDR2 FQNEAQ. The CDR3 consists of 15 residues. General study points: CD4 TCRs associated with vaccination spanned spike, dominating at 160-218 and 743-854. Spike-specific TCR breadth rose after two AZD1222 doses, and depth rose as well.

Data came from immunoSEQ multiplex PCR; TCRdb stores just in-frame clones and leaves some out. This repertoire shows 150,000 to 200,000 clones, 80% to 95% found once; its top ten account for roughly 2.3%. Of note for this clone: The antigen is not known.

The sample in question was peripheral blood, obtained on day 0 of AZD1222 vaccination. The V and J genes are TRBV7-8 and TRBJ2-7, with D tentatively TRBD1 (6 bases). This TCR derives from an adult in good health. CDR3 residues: CASSYRQASSYEQYF. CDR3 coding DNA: TGTGCCAGCAGTTATAGACAGGCGAGCTCCTACGAGCAGTACTTC.